Shown below are 18 T cell receptor beta chains from a single sample sequenced in a study of T-cell memory formation after mild COVID-19. Each CDR3 protein gets one entry after TCRdb re-called the 5' RACE reads with MiXCR. The sample lists about 140,000 distinct CDR3 sequences; over 15% were seen once. Sequenced material: PBMCs or a T cell subset sorted from them (not recorded which). Receptor source: an adult woman who had mild COVID-19 (a few samples of this study predate the infection). Cell type and time point are not known.

There are a few counts of this clonotype. This rearrangement joins TRBV4-1 to TRBJ1-2; 8 positions agree with TRBD1. Looked up from germline, CDR1 is MGHRA and CDR2 is YSYEKL. The CDR3 consists of 18 residues. The V and J ends lost 4 bases and 2 bases, in that order; junction bases with no gene match: 15. CDR3 sequence: CASSLTSTQGANNYGYTF. In DNA, the CDR3 is TGCGCCAGCAGCCTCACTTCAACCCAGGGGGCGAACAACTATGGCTACACCTTC.

This rearrangement joins TRBV7-3 to TRBJ2-7, with D tentatively TRBD2 (5 bases). The CDR3 sequence is 13 residues long. Trimming pared 0 bases from V and 5 bases from J, leaving 8 bases between. Germline CDR1 and CDR2: SGHTA and FQGTGA. The CDR3 protein is CASSLTTGNEQYF. The CDR3 coding sequence is TGTGCCAGCAGCTTAACGACCGGGAACGAGCAGTACTTC.

The chain employs TRBV24-1 and TRBJ2-7, with D unresolved. Germline CDR1 reads KGHDR; CDR2 reads SFDVKD. The V and J ends lost 7 bases and 5 bases respectively, with 17 bases between them. The CDR3 loop spans 14 amino acids. The CDR3 DNA is TGTGCCACCAGGGACCCCTGTAATTACGACGAGCAGTACTTC. Translation: CATRDPCNYDEQYF.

There are a few counts of this clonotype. V gene TRBV11-1 combines with J gene TRBJ2-3, with 9 bases aligning to TRBD2. The length of the CDR3 is 13 residues. J gave up 7 bases and V 5 bases, and 4 bases lay outside the gene matches. The germline CDR1 and CDR2 sequences are SGHAT and FQDESV (reference sequence). The CDR3 loop is CASSPSGVYTQYF. CDR3 bases: TGTGCCAGCAGCCCTAGCGGGGTTTATACGCAGTATTTT.

J is TRBJ2-1 and V is TRBV7-2; D unresolved. This CDR3 has 11 amino acids. Germline values: CDR1 SGHTA, CDR2 FQGNSA. Trimming took off 5 bases at V and 6 bases at J, with 5 bases between the two ends. The DNA of the CDR3 is TGTGCCAGCAGCCCCGCCAATGAGCAGTTCTTC. Encoded protein: CASSPANEQFF.

This chain connects TRBV4-1 to TRBJ2-2; D is perhaps TRBD1 (6 bases). The CDR3 has 17 amino acids. Between the trimmed V and J ends, which lost 4 bases and 4 bases, there was a span of 19 bases. Germline loops: CDR1 MGHRA, CDR2 YSYEKL. The CDR3 sequence: CASSPFVARGITGELFF. CDR3 bases: TGCGCCAGCAGCCCCTTTGTGGCTAGGGGGATCACCGGGGAGCTGTTTTTT.

The chain combines TRBV4-1 with TRBJ1-6; maybe TRBD1 (6 bases). CDR1 and CDR2 from the germline V gene are MGHRA and YSYEKL. This CDR3 has 16 residues. V was shortened by 0 bases and J by 10 bases, with 16 bases between the two germline ends. This CDR3 reads CASSQDRYRDISPLHF. The DNA for the CDR3 is TGCGCCAGCAGCCAAGATCGGTACAGGGACATCTCACCCCTCCACTTT.

The rearrangement uses TRBV12-3 or TRBV12-4 and TRBJ2-5, with TRBD2 as a possible D gene (6 bases). CDR3 size: 14 residues. The V and J ends lost 5 bases and 4 bases respectively, with 14 bases between them. The CDR3 loop reads CASSGGGGIETQYF. As DNA, the CDR3 is TGTGCCAGCAGTGGGGGAGGAGGAATAGAGACCCAGTACTTC.

The chain recombines TRBV7-9 with TRBJ2-3; D is undetermined. V lost 2 bases and J lost 2, with 11 bases in between. The CDR3 totals 15 residues. Germline loops: CDR1 SEHNR, CDR2 FQNEAQ (reference sequence). The CDR3 sequence is CASSLTERYTDTQYF. The CDR3 nucleotides read TGTGCCAGCAGCTTAACAGAGCGTTACACAGATACGCAGTATTTT.

This chain joins TRBV5-1 and TRBJ2-6, with a tentative D call TRBD1 (5 bases). Germline CDR1 SGHRS, CDR2 YFSETQ. V lost 4 bases, J lost 2 bases, and 13 bases lay in between. The CDR3 sequence is 16 residues long. The CDR3 sequence is CASSAVRVTGANVLTF. For the CDR3, the DNA is TGCGCCAGCAGCGCGGTCAGGGTTACTGGGGCCAACGTCCTGACTTTC.

This rearrangement joins TRBV7-2 to TRBJ2-5, with D possibly being TRBD1 (8 bases). The germline CDR1 and CDR2 sequences are SGHTA and FQGNSA. V gave up 3 bases and J gave up 1 base, with 15 bases separating them. This CDR3 has 16 residues. CDR3 protein: CASSFGQGGSQETQYF. CDR3 bases: TGTGCCAGCAGCTTTGGACAGGGAGGGAGCCAAGAGACCCAGTACTTC.

This clonotype came up a few times. The chain couples TRBV5-1 to TRBJ1-2; tentative D call: TRBD1 (6 bases). Germline-derived CDR1 and CDR2 are SGHRS and YFSETQ. Trimming took off 0 bases at V and 1 base at J, with 13 bases between the two ends. This CDR3 has 16 residues. CDR3 DNA: TGCGCCAGCAGCTTGGTTGGTCAGGGGATTAACTATGGCTACACCTTC. It yields the protein CASSLVGQGINYGYTF.

There are a few counts of this clonotype. The rearrangement uses TRBV5-4 and TRBJ2-1, with TRBD2 matching over 10 bases. The CDR3 totals 14 residues. From germline, CDR1 is SGHNT and CDR2 YYREEE (reference sequence). Trimming took 5 bases from V and 7 from J; bases not matched to a gene: 6. The chain's CDR3 is CASSPGLARNEQFF. DNA of the CDR3: TGTGCCAGCAGTCCGGGACTAGCGCGAAATGAGCAGTTCTTC.

V and J are TRBV4-3 and TRBJ2-2; possible D gene TRBD2, 6 bases. Germline CDR1 LGHNA, CDR2 YSLEER. Trimming stripped 0 bases from V and 4 bases from J, with 12 bases between. The CDR3 has 16 residues. The CDR3 DNA follows: TGCGCCAGCAGCCAAGAGGCGGGAAGCCCCACCGGGGAGCTGTTTTTT. As protein: CASSQEAGSPTGELFF.

This clonotype was detected only a few times. V usage is TRBV3-1 and J usage is TRBJ2-5; 10 nucleotides match TRBD2. The germline CDR1 and CDR2 sequences are LGHDT and YNNKEL (reference sequence). With 2 bases clipped from V and 5 bases from J, the junction kept 11 bases outside the gene matches. This CDR3 contains 17 residues. The CDR3 loop is CASSQILAGGSLETQYF. Here the CDR3 DNA reads TGTGCCAGCAGCCAAATATTAGCGGGGGGTAGTCTGGAGACCCAGTACTTC.

In its sample, this clonotype was seen a few times. This chain connects TRBV24-1 to TRBJ2-2; no clear D. CDR1 KGHDR and CDR2 SFDVKD come from the germline V gene. CDR3 size: 13 residues. The V end was cut by 4 bases, the J end by 3 bases, with 5 bases between. The CDR3 nucleotides are TGTGCCACCAGTGAAGATCACACCGGGGAGCTGTTTTTT. Residues: CATSEDHTGELFF.

This clonotype was counted a few times. CDR3 region: CASSLGRVRTGELFF. CDR3 sequence (DNA): TGTGCCAGCAGCTTAGGCAGGGTACGCACCGGGGAGCTGTTTTTT. The rearrangement uses TRBV7-2 and TRBJ2-2; possibly TRBD1 for D (5 bases). Germline V gene lookup returns CDR1 SGHTA and CDR2 FQGNSA. With 1 base removed from V and 4 bases from J, the gap between germline ends came to 10 bases. The CDR3 is made up of 15 amino acids.

V and J are TRBV25-1 and TRBJ1-6, with TRBD1 matching 8 bases. Germline CDR1 is MGHDK and CDR2 is SYGVNS. The trim removed 8 bases at V and 5 bases at J, leaving 5 bases unmatched. This CDR3 comprises 14 residues. The CDR3 region is CASAGQGNNSPLHF. The CDR3 bases are TGTGCCAGCGCAGGACAGGGTAATAATTCACCCCTCCACTTT.